Listed here are 27 T cell receptor beta chains from one sample, sequenced in a study of blood T cell repertoires in COVID-19 (dated by TCRdb to the early 2020s). The method was the immunoSEQ multiplex PCR assay. The table comes from immuneACCESS by way of TCRdb, which keeps in-frame sequences with V and J called. Part of the clones is missing from these tables; in studies checked, under half for an unresolved V gene and the rest for unknown reasons. This sample comprises 200,000 or so clones, approximately 91% of them detected only once. Clones ranked in the top ten supply around 1.9% of the sample. Sequencing input: peripheral blood. These receptors all come from a man aged 70 or older with active or convalescent COVID-19.

This rearrangement joins TRBV5-4 to TRBJ2-1; TRBD1 matches 7 bases. The germline V gene encodes CDR1 SGHNT and CDR2 YYREEE (reference sequence). The CDR3 has 16 amino acids. J lost 3 bases, V lost 1 base, and 7 bases had no gene match. CDR3 loop: CASSLPPGQSYNEQFF. The CDR3 DNA reads as TGTGCCAGCAGCTTGCCTCCGGGACAGAGCTACAATGAGCAGTTCTTC.

The V call is TRBV3-1 (or the pseudogene TRBV3-2), the J call TRBJ2-7, with 9 bases matching TRBD1. This CDR3 contains 16 residues. Germline loops: CDR1 LGHDT, CDR2 YNNKEL (reference sequence). Germline trimming cut 0 bases from V and 3 bases from J; bases unmatched to any gene: 6. CDR3 protein: CASSQDGGQGFYEQYF. CDR3 coding DNA: TGTGCCAGCAGCCAAGATGGAGGACAGGGGTTCTACGAGCAGTACTTC.

V is TRBV27 and J is TRBJ2-5; D is possibly TRBD2 (7 bases). V was trimmed by 5 bases and J by 4 bases, leaving 20 bases between them. This CDR3 is 16 amino acids long. CDR1 is MNHEY and CDR2 is SMNVEV in the germline V gene (reference sequence). Here the CDR3 DNA reads TGTGCCAGCAGTAGTTGGACAGTTGGGGGGGGAGAGACCCAGTACTTC. Translation gives CASSSWTVGGGETQYF.

This sequence joins TRBV4-1 and TRBJ2-2; D gene unclear. V shed 4 bases and J shed 2 bases, with 8 bases lying between them. CDR1 and CDR2 (germline): MGHRA, YSYEKL. The CDR3 sequence is 14 residues long. CDR3 bases: TGCGCCAGCAGCCCGGGTAGTAACACCGGGGAGCTGTTTTTT. Translated, it gives CASSPGSNTGELFF.

This chain links TRBV6-2 or TRBV6-3 with TRBJ1-4; 7 bases agree with TRBD1. The CDR3 covers 14 residues. Germline-derived CDR1 and CDR2 are MNHEY and SVGEGT. The V and J ends lost 6 bases and 5 bases, in that order; junction bases with no gene match: 6. CDR3 loop: CASSDRDRNEKLFF. The DNA of the CDR3 is TGTGCCAGCAGCGACCGGGACAGAAATGAAAAACTGTTTTTT.

The V call is TRBV6-6, the J call TRBJ1-2; D not resolved. Germline V gene data show CDR1 as MNHNY and CDR2 as SVGAGI (reference sequence). This CDR3 has 13 amino acids. V dropped 5 bases and J dropped 1 base, with 8 bases sitting between them. Written as DNA, the CDR3 is TGTGCCAGCAGTGGATTTAATAACTATGGCTACACCTTC. Protein product: CASSGFNNYGYTF.

This chain connects TRBV7-2 to TRBJ2-7; D might be TRBD2 (6 bases). Germline-derived CDR1 and CDR2 are SGHTA and FQGNSA. The CDR3 contains 14 residues. The V and J ends lost 1 base and 4 bases respectively, with 11 bases between them. CDR3 coding DNA: TGTGCCAGCAGCTTAGACGGGGGAAGATACGAGCAGTACTTC. Its translation is CASSLDGGRYEQYF. The whole variable domain, filled in from reference TRBV7-2 and TRBJ2-7, reads GAGVSQSPSNKVTEKGKDVELRCDPISGHTALYWYRQSLGQGLEFLIYFQGNSAPDKSGLPSDRFSAERTGGSVSTLTIQRTQQEDSAVYLCASSLDGGRYEQYFGPGTRLTVT.

This chain uses TRBV25-1 with TRBJ2-7, with TRBD2 matching 8 bases. Unmatched junction bases numbered 10, after V lost 10 bases and J lost 2 bases. CDR3 length: 14 amino acids. CDR1 MGHDK and CDR2 SYGVNS come from the germline V gene. Here the CDR3 reads CATSQSGRTYEQYF. CDR3 nucleotide sequence: TGTGCCACCTCGCAGAGCGGGAGAACCTACGAGCAGTACTTC.

V gene TRBV6-5 combines with J gene TRBJ1-4; TRBD1 is a possible D gene (5 bases). CDR1 and CDR2 from the germline V gene are MNHEY and SVGAGI. Trimming stripped 10 bases from V and 3 bases from J, with 12 bases between. This CDR3 region has 13 residues. This CDR3 reads CATHGGSNEKLFF. DNA of the CDR3: TGTGCCACCCACGGGGGGTCTAATGAAAAACTGTTTTTT.

The chain couples TRBV14 to TRBJ2-5; TRBD1 is a possible D gene (5 bases). V was clipped by 4 bases and J by 4 bases, with 16 bases between them. CDR1 and CDR2 (germline): SGHDN, FVKESK. The CDR3 loop spans 15 amino acids. Here the CDR3 DNA reads TGTGCCAGCAGCCCGGCTTGGGCAGGGATAGAGACCCAGTACTTC. Its translation is CASSPAWAGIETQYF. The variable domain in full, with the rest retrieved from reference TRBV14 and TRBJ2-5, is EAGVTQFPSHSVIEKGQTVTLRCDPISGHDNLYWYRRVMGKEIKFLLHFVKESKQDESGMPNNRFLAERTGGTYSTLKVQPAELEDSGVYFCASSPAWAGIETQYFGPGTRLLVL.

This chain connects TRBV5-6 to TRBJ2-2; perhaps TRBD1 as D (5 bases). Germline V lookup: CDR1 SGHDT, CDR2 YYEEEE. Trimming took 5 bases from V and 5 from J, leaving 16 bases between them. The CDR3 totals 15 residues. The CDR3 bases are TGTGCCAGCAGTCGCGAGCAGGGTGTTACCGGGGAGCTGTTTTTT. Translation: CASSREQGVTGELFF.

This clone was counted a few times. V and J are TRBV5-1 and TRBJ2-7, with D possibly matching TRBD2 (5 bases). V was pared by 5 bases and J by 2 bases, with 20 bases between. There are 16 residues in the CDR3. Germline CDR1 reads SGHRS; CDR2 reads YFSETQ. The chain's CDR3 is CASRPGLLQLTYEQYF. The CDR3 nucleotides are TGCGCCAGCAGACCCGGACTTCTACAATTGACCTACGAGCAGTACTTC.

This clone was seen a few times. The rearrangement uses TRBV4-1 and TRBJ2-7; D is ambiguous. This CDR3 is 15 amino acids long. Trimming shortened V by 1 base and J by 0 bases, and 10 bases separated the two germline ends. The germline gives CDR1 MGHRA, CDR2 YSYEKL. This chain's CDR3 is CASSQALSFSYEQYF. CDR3 DNA sequence: TGCGCCAGCAGCCAAGCACTTTCTTTCTCCTACGAGCAGTACTTC.

The chain links TRBV29-1 to TRBJ2-1; 12 bases align to TRBD2. The CDR3 length is 16 residues. The trim removed 8 bases at V and 7 bases at J, leaving 15 bases unmatched. Germline V gene data show CDR1 as SQVTM and CDR2 as ANQGSEA. CDR3 sequence (DNA): TGCAGCCTCGCCCCCCGTCTAGCGGGAGGGCCAAATGAGCAGTTCTTC. Encoded protein: CSLAPRLAGGPNEQFF.

The V call is TRBV10-3, the J call TRBJ2-5; the match to TRBD1 covers 8 bases. With 0 bases clipped from V and 1 base from J, the junction kept 1 base outside the gene matches. Germline V gives CDR1 ENHRY, CDR2 SYGVKD. The CDR3 has 15 residues. CDR3 nucleotides: TGTGCCATCAGTGAGTCGGGACAGGTCCAAGAGACCCAGTACTTC. Translated, it gives CAISESGQVQETQYF.

To note about this clone: The germline gene is not matched at one end of the junction; a read error may be the cause. This chain connects TRBV4-2 to TRBJ2-7, with 7 positions matching TRBD2. Germline CDR1 LGHNA, CDR2 YNFKEQ. The CDR3 has 16 amino acids. The CDR3 reads CASSQDLGRGAYEQYF. CDR3 bases: TGTGCCAGCAGTCAAGATCTGGGCCGGGGGGCCTACGAGCAGTACTTC.

This clone was observed once. The genes are TRBV6-5 and TRBJ1-4, with 7 bases matching TRBD1. Germline loops: CDR1 MNHEY, CDR2 SVGAGI. V shed 6 bases, J shed 4 bases, and the junction held 2 bases outside the gene matches. The CDR3 runs to 13 residues. CDR3 DNA: TGTGCCAGCAGGGGGACAGATAATGAAAAACTGTTTTTT. Translated: CASRGTDNEKLFF.

J is TRBJ2-5 and V is TRBV5-1; TRBD1 agrees at 11 bases. V shed 4 bases, J shed 4 bases, and the junction held 3 bases outside the gene matches. The CDR3 runs 14 residues. CDR1 and CDR2 (germline): SGHRS, YFSETQ. The CDR3 DNA reads as TGCGCCAGCAGCGCTGGGACAGGGGGAGAGACCCAGTACTTC. This encodes CASSAGTGGETQYF.

The CDR3 loop is CASSLGDPLPGFYGYTF. CDR3 in DNA: TGCGCCAGCAGCTTGGGGGATCCCCTGCCAGGGTTTTATGGCTACACCTTC. This chain connects TRBV5-1 to TRBJ1-2; tentatively, D is TRBD1 (5 bases). This CDR3 region has 17 residues. V gave up 0 bases and J gave up 5 bases, with 20 bases separating them. From germline, CDR1 is SGHRS and CDR2 YFSETQ. The full variable domain, with the rest looked up from reference TRBV5-1 and TRBJ1-2, is KAGVTQTPRYLIKTRGQQVTLSCSPISGHRSVSWYQQTPGQGLQFLFEYFSETQRNKGNFPGRFSGRQFSNSRSEMNVSTLELGDSALYLCASSLGDPLPGFYGYTFGSGTRLTVV.

This clone has a single count. CDR3 nucleotide sequence: TGCGCCAGCAGCCCACAGGGGGCCGGGAACACTGAAGCTTTCTTT. It is translated as CASSPQGAGNTEAFF. V usage is TRBV5-1 and J usage is TRBJ1-1; 9 positions match TRBD1. J gave up 1 base and V 4 bases, and 5 bases lay outside the gene matches. The CDR3 length is 15 residues. CDR1 and CDR2 from the germline V gene are SGHRS and YFSETQ.

The V gene is TRBV30, the J gene TRBJ1-2; no clear D gene. Trimming took 0 bases from V and 7 from J, leaving 15 bases between them. Per the germline V gene, CDR1 is GTSNPN and CDR2 is SVGIG (reference sequence). The CDR3 is made up of 14 amino acids. The CDR3 DNA is TGTGCCTGGAGTGTACTGGTGGGAGCTGGTGGCTACACCTTC. This gives the protein CAWSVLVGAGGYTF.

This chain links TRBV14 with TRBJ2-7, with 8 bases identical to TRBD1. The CDR3 extends over 15 amino acids. CDR1 SGHDN and CDR2 FVKESK come from the germline V gene. Trimming cost V 1 base and J 4 bases; bases outside gene matches: 6. The CDR3 spells CASSQGGTGLYEQYF. The DNA of the CDR3 is TGTGCCAGCAGCCAAGGGGGGACAGGACTATACGAGCAGTACTTC.

The chain is built from TRBV6-2 or TRBV6-3 and TRBJ2-5, with D tentatively TRBD2 (5 bases). CDR1 and CDR2 (germline): MNHEY, SVGEGT. Trimming left V 6 bases short and J 7 bases short, with 15 bases between. The CDR3 totals 13 residues. The CDR3 is CASSPSLEGTQYF. CDR3 sequence (DNA): TGTGCCAGCAGCCCCTCACTAGAAGGGACCCAGTACTTC.

The chain combines TRBV7-2 with TRBJ2-4; 8 bases are shared with TRBD1. The V gene's germline CDR1 is SGHTA and CDR2 FQGNSA. CDR3 length: 19 amino acids. V dropped 1 base and J dropped 0; count of bases not matched to a gene: 11. The DNA for the CDR3 is TGTGCCAGCAGCTTAGATGGCAGGGGGCGAGCCTTAGCCAAAAACATTCAGTACTTC. Protein product: CASSLDGRGRALAKNIQYF. The whole variable domain, filled in from reference TRBV7-2 and TRBJ2-4, reads GAGVSQSPSNKVTEKGKDVELRCDPISGHTALYWYRQSLGQGLEFLIYFQGNSAPDKSGLPSDRFSAERTGGSVSTLTIQRTQQEDSAVYLCASSLDGRGRALAKNIQYFGAGTRLSVL.

The chain couples TRBV25-1 to TRBJ1-4; D is possibly TRBD1 (5 bases). Germline values: CDR1 MGHDK, CDR2 SYGVNS. This CDR3 contains 13 residues. The V end was cut by 4 bases, the J end by 7 bases, with 10 bases between. CDR3 DNA: TGTGCCAGCAGTGTCGTGGGGCCTGAAAAACTGTTTTTT. Its protein is CASSVVGPEKLFF.

The chain joins TRBV11-3 to TRBJ2-1, with D perhaps matching TRBD1 (5 bases). Germline V gene data show CDR1 as SGHNT and CDR2 as YENEEA. The V end lost 3 bases, the J end lost 8 bases, and 11 bases lay between the germline ends. The CDR3 covers 13 residues. CDR3 sequence reads: CASSFTGVDEQFF. The DNA of the CDR3 is TGTGCCAGCAGCTTCACAGGTGTGGATGAGCAGTTCTTC. The full variable domain, with the rest looked up from reference TRBV11-3 and TRBJ2-1, is EAGVVQSPRYKIIEKKQPVAFWCNPISGHNTLYWYLQNLGQGPELLIRYENEEAVDDSQLPKDRFSAERLKGVDSTLKIQPAELGDSAVYLCASSFTGVDEQFFGPGTRLTVL.

The V gene is TRBV29-1, the J gene TRBJ2-2; D unclear. The CDR3 totals 13 residues. Trimming took off 3 bases at V and 1 base at J, with 6 bases between the two ends. Germline V CDR1 and CDR2: SQVTM, ANQGSEA. As DNA, the CDR3 is TGCAGCGTTGATCCCGGGAACACCGGGGAGCTGTTTTTT. Encoded protein: CSVDPGNTGELFF.